This entry features one TCR beta chain sequence. What it binds is not known. Second doses at about 4 or about 12 weeks were pooled. V lost 3 bases, J lost 5 bases, and 3 bases stayed unmatched. In germline, CDR1 is SQVTM, CDR2 ANQGSEA. This CDR3 comprises 12 residues. This sample was included in a study of T cell responses to AZD1222 COVID-19 vaccine. Study observations and caveats: All repertoire sampling was performed exclusively after the peak T cell response. Dominant at 160-218 and 743-854, vaccine-associated CD4 TCRs also spanned spike. A mostly white British donor set with more females was recruited, and clonal diversity was possibly underestimated.

TCRdb's table, derived via immunoSEQ multiplex PCR, lists solely in-frame clones and lacks some. The profile shows 85,000 or so clones, 75% to 95% of them singletons. The chain employs TRBV29-1 and TRBJ1-1; 7 positions agree with TRBD1. The sequencing here drew on peripheral blood, taken 28 days after the second AZD1222 dose. The source of this sequence is an adult who received the AZD1222 COVID-19 vaccine. CDR3 DNA: TGCAGCGTTGACCAGGGGGGAACTGAAGCTTTCTTT. Its protein product is CSVDQGGTEAFF. Together with reference TRBV29-1 and TRBJ1-1, the CDR3 gives the full variable domain: SAVISQKPSRDICQRGTSLTIQCQVDSQVTMMFWYRQQPGQSLTLIATANQGSEATYESGFVIDKFPISRPNLTFSTLTVSNMSPEDSSIYLCSVDQGGTEAFFGQGTRLTVV.